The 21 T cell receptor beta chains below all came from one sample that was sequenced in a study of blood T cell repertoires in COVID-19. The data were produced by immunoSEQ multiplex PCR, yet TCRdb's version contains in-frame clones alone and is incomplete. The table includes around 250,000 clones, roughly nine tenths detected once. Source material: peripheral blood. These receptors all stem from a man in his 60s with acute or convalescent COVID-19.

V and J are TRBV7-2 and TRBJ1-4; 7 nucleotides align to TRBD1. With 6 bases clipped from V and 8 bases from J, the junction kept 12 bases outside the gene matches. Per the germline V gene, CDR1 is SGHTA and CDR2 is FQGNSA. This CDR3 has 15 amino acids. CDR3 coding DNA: TGTGCCAGCAGGCAAACAGGGGCGATGGGGGAAAAACTGTTTTTT. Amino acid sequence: CASRQTGAMGEKLFF.

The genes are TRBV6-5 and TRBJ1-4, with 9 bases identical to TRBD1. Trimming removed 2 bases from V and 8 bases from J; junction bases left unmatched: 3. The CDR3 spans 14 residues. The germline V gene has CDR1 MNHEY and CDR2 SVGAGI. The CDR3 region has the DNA TGTGCCAGCAGTTACAGGACAGGGGAAGAAAAACTGTTTTTT. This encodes CASSYRTGEEKLFF.

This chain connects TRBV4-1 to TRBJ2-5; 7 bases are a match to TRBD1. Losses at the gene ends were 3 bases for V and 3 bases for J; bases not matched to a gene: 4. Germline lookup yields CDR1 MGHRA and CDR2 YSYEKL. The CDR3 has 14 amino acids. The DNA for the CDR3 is TGCGCCAGCAGCCAGTTTACAGGGGAAGAGACCCAGTACTTC. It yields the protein CASSQFTGEETQYF.

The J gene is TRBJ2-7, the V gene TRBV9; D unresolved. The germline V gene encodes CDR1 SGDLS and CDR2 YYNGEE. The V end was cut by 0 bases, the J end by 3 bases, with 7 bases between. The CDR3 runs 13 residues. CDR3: CASSVGGSYEQYF. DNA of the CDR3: TGTGCCAGCAGCGTAGGTGGTAGCTACGAGCAGTACTTC.

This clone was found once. This CDR3 reads CASSPDKNYGYTF. As DNA, the CDR3 is TGTGCCAGCTCACCCGACAAGAACTATGGCTACACCTTC. V and J are TRBV18 and TRBJ1-2; D gene ambiguous. Trimming removed 3 bases at V and 2 bases at J, with 7 bases between. In germline, CDR1 is KGHSH, CDR2 LQKENI. This CDR3 comprises 13 residues.

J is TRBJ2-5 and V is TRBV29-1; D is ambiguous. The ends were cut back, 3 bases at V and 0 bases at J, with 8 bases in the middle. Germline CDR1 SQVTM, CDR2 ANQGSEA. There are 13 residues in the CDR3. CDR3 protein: CSVDSSHQETQYF. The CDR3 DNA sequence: TGCAGCGTTGATTCATCCCACCAAGAGACCCAGTACTTC.

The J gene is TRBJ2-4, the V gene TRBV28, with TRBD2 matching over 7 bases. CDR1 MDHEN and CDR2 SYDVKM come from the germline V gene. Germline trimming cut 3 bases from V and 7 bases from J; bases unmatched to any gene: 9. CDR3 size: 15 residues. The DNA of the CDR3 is TGTGCCAGCAGTTTCGGGGGGAGCAGTGGGAACATTCAGTACTTC. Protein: CASSFGGSSGNIQYF.

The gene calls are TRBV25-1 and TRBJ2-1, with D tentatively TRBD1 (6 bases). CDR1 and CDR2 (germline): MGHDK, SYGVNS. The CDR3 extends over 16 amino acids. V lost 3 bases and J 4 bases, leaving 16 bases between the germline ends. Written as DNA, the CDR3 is TGTGCCAGCAGTGACCCTGACAGGAGCCTTTACAATGAGCAGTTCTTC. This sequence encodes CASSDPDRSLYNEQFF. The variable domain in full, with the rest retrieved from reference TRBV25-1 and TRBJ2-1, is EADIYQTPRYLVIGTGKKITLECSQTMGHDKMYWYQQDPGMELHLIHYSYGVNSTEKGDLSSESTVSRIRTEHFPLTLESARPSHTSQYLCASSDPDRSLYNEQFFGPGTRLTVL.

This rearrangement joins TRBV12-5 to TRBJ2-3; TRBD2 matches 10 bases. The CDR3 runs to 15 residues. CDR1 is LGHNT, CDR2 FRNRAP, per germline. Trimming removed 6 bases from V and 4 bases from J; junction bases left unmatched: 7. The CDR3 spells CASGRSGRAADTQYF. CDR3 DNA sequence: TGTGCTAGTGGACGGAGCGGGAGGGCCGCAGATACGCAGTATTTT.

CDR3 sequence: CATRDSGLAGGEQYF. The CDR3 bases are TGTGCCACCCGGGACTCAGGACTAGCGGGAGGCGAGCAGTACTTC. The rearrangement joins TRBV10-3 to TRBJ2-7; 14 positions match TRBD2. J lost 6 bases, V lost 10 bases, and 11 bases had no gene match. CDR3 size: 15 residues. CDR1 is ENHRY, CDR2 SYGVKD, per germline.

Written as DNA, the CDR3 is TGTGCCAGTAGTATATCGGGAGATCCTTCCTACAATGAGCAGTTCTTC. The encoded protein is CASSISGDPSYNEQFF. This rearrangement joins TRBV19 to TRBJ2-1, with D possibly being TRBD2 (6 bases). The CDR3 consists of 16 residues. Trimming shortened V by 2 bases and J by 1 base, and 12 bases separated the two germline ends. Germline V gives CDR1 LNHDA, CDR2 SQIVND (reference sequence).

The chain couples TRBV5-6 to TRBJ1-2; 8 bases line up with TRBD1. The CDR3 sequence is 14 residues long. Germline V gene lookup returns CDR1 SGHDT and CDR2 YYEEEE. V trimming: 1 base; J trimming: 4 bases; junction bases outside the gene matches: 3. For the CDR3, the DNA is TGTGCCAGCAGCTTGCAGGGGGCCCCCTATGGCTACACCTTC. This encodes CASSLQGAPYGYTF.

Here the CDR3 DNA reads TGTGCCAGCAGTTACGGGGGGAGGGGCGCAATGCTCTATGGCTACACCTTC. Amino acids: CASSYGGRGAMLYGYTF. V is TRBV6-2 or TRBV6-3 and J is TRBJ1-2; TRBD1 is a possible D gene (5 bases). Germline CDR1 MNHEY, CDR2 SVGEGT. There are 17 residues in the CDR3. Trimming removed 2 bases from V and 4 bases from J, with 20 bases in between.

The CDR3 loop reads CASSRDRGDYGYTF. CDR3 sequence (DNA): TGTGCCAGCAGCCGTGACAGGGGAGACTATGGCTACACCTTC. The chain employs TRBV7-2 and TRBJ1-2; 8 bases line up with TRBD1. The CDR3 sequence is 14 residues long. V lost 5 bases to trimming and J lost 3 bases; unmatched junction nucleotides: 5. CDR1 SGHTA and CDR2 FQGNSA come from the germline V gene.

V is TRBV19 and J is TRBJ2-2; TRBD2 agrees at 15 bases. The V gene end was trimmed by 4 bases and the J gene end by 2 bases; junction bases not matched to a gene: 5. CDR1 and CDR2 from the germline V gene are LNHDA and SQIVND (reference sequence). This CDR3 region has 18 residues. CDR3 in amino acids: CASSKRTSGRVNTGELFF. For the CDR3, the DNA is TGTGCCAGTAGTAAACGGACTAGCGGGAGGGTAAACACCGGGGAGCTGTTTTTT.

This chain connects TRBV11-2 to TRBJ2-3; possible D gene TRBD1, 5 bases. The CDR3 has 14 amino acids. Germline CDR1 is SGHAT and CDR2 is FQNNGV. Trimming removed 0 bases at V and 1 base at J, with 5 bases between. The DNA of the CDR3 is TGTGCCAGCAGCTTAGAAGGGGGCACAGATACGCAGTATTTT. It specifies CASSLEGGTDTQYF.

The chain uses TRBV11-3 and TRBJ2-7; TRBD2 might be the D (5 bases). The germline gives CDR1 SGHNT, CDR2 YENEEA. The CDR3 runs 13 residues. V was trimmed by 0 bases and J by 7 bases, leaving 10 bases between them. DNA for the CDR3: TGTGCCAGCAGCTTAGATCTTTGGAGGGAGCAGTACTTC. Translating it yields CASSLDLWREQYF.

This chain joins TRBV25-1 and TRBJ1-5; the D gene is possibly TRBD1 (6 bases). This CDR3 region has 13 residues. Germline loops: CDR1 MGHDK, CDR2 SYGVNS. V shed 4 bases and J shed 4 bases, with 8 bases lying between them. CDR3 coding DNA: TGTGCCAGCAGTGCTACAGGGAATCAGCCCCAGCATTTT. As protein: CASSATGNQPQHF.

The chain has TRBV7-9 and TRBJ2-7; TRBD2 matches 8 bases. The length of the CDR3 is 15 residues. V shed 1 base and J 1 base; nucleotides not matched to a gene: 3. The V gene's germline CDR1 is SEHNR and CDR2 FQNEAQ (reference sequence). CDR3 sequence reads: CASSLVSGKSYEQYF. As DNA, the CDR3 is TGTGCCAGCAGCTTAGTTAGCGGGAAGTCCTACGAGCAGTACTTC.

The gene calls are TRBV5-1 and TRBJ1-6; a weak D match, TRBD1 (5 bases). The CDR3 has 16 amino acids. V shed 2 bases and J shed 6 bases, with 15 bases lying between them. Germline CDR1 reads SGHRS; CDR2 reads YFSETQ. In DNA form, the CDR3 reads TGCGCCAGCAGCTTCAACCAGGCCGGGGGTAATTCACCCCTCCACTTT. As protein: CASSFNQAGGNSPLHF.

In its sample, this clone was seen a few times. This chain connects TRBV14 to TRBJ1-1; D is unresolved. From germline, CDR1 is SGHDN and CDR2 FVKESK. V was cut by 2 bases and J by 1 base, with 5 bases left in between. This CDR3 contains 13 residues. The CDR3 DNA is TGTGCCAGCAGCCAAACTCCGAACACTGAAGCTTTCTTT. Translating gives CASSQTPNTEAFF. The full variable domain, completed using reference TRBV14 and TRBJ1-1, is EAGVTQFPSHSVIEKGQTVTLRCDPISGHDNLYWYRRVMGKEIKFLLHFVKESKQDESGMPNNRFLAERTGGTYSTLKVQPAELEDSGVYFCASSQTPNTEAFFGQGTRLTVV.